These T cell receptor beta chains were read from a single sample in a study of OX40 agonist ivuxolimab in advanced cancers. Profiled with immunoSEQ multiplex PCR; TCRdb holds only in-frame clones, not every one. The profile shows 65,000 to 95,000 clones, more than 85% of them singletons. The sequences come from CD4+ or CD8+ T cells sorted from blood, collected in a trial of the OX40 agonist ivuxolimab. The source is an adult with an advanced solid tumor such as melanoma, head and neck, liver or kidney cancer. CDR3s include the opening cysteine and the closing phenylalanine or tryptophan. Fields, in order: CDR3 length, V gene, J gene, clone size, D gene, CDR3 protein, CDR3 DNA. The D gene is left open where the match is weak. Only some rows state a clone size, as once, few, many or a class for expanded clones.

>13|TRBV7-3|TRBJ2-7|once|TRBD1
CASSSDRDNEQYF
TGTGCCAGCAGCTCCGACAGGGACAACGAGCAGTACTTC
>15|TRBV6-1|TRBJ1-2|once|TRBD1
CASSAGTGGDYGYTF
TGTGCCAGCAGTGCTGGGACAGGGGGCGACTATGGCTACACCTTC
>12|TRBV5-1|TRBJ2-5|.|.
CASSFTEETQYF
TGCGCCAGCAGCTTTACGGAAGAGACCCAGTACTTC
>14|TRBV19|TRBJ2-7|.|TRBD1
CASSIGQGGYEQYF
TGTGCCAGTAGTATAGGACAGGGCGGGTACGAGCAGTACTTC
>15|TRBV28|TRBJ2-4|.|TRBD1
CASNHFKGAGNIQYF
TGTGCCAGCAATCACTTCAAGGGGGCTGGAAACATTCAGTACTTC
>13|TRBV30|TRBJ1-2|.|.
CAWSVEGRYGYTF
TGTGCCTGGAGTGTTGAGGGTCGGTATGGCTACACCTTC
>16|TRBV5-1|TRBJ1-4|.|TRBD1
CASRVTGQGVTEKLFF
TGCGCCAGCAGGGTAACGGGACAGGGGGTAACAGAAAAACTGTTTTTT
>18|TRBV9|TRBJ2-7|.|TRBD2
CASSARDGAGVGSYEQYF
TGTGCCAGCAGCGCCCGAGATGGGGCGGGAGTAGGCTCCTACGAGCAGTACTTC
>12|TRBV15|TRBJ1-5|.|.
CATGHRNQPQHF
TGTGCCACGGGGCATCGCAATCAGCCCCAGCATTTT
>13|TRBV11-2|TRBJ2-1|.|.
CASSLDIRYEQFF
TGTGCCAGCAGCTTAGATATCCGCTATGAGCAGTTCTTC